This T cell receptor (beta chain) stems from a study of cytomegalovirus exposure and HLA in healthy donors. This CDR3 has 15 residues. Germline lookup yields CDR1 SGHDT and CDR2 YYEEEE. V was clipped by 1 base and J by 4 bases, with 14 bases between them. The PCR ran on 60 Vbeta and 13 Jbeta primers. Assay used: immunoSEQ multiplex PCR; TCRdb lists only in-frame clones, some missing. The sample holds fewer than 130,000 clones; about four fifths are singletons and the top ten take 2.5% to 3%. Material for sequencing was PBMCs. The J gene is TRBJ1-2, the V gene TRBV5-6; D possibly corresponds to TRBD1 (5 bases). This receptor was obtained from an older woman in good health and CMV-seropositive. The CDR3 here is CASSLFLTGVYGYTF. DNA of the CDR3: TGTGCCAGCAGCTTGTTTTTAACAGGTGTCTATGGCTACACCTTC.